This T cell receptor beta chain was captured in a study of blood T cell repertoires in COVID-19. V lost 4 bases, J lost 3 bases, and 0 bases stayed unmatched. Germline CDR1 is LGHDT and CDR2 is YNNKEL (reference sequence). The CDR3 extends over 13 amino acids. In the original workflow: For nucleated cells, counts were estimated from reference gene primer amplification. Sequencing used immunoSEQ multiplex PCR; TCRdb keeps in-frame clones, though not all of them. The V and J calls and the clone size are those of that table, but D and trimming were determined from the DNA. The sample has approximately 260,000 clones, roughly 87% seen once.

The source material was peripheral blood. The gene calls are TRBV3-1 (or the pseudogene TRBV3-2) and TRBJ2-5; TRBD2 matches 9 bases. The sequence derives from a middle-aged woman who had recovered from COVID-19. The CDR3 region is CASSRLAEETQYF. CDR3 nucleotide sequence: TGTGCCAGCAGCCGACTAGCGGAAGAGACCCAGTACTTC.